A selection of T cell receptor beta chains follows, all from one sample in a study of T cells after somatic rescue of genetic block. Measured with immunoSEQ multiplex PCR; TCRdb has only the in-frame clones, and not every one. There are 100,000 to 120,000 clones in the sample; under 95% occur only once, and roughly 1.5% lies in the top ten. The sample was peripheral blood mononuclear cells (PBMCs). These receptors originate from a woman younger than 30. Both conserved end residues are part of each CDR3. A D gene is named only where the DNA matches it firmly. Expanded clones get a size class; other rows say once, few or many, or leave the size out.

j_gene: TRBJ2-3; d_gene: NA; v_gene: TRBV18; abundance: once; CDR3nt: TGTGCCAGCTCACCACCGGTCACCACAGATACGCAGTATTTT; CDR3aa: CASSPPVTTDTQYF
j_gene: TRBJ1-1; d_gene: NA; v_gene: TRBV6-6; abundance: NA; CDR3nt: TGTGCCAGCAGTTACTCGGGCGCGGGGATGAACACTGAAGCTTTCTTT; CDR3aa: CASSYSGAGMNTEAFF
j_gene: TRBJ1-4; d_gene: TRBD1; v_gene: TRBV6-1; abundance: NA; CDR3nt: TGTGCCAGCAGTGAAGGGACAGGGCGGGAAAAACTGTTTTTT; CDR3aa: CASSEGTGREKLFF
j_gene: TRBJ1-5; d_gene: NA; v_gene: TRBV2; abundance: NA; CDR3nt: TGTGCCAGCACCCCGGGGGATCAGCCCCAGCATTTT; CDR3aa: CASTPGDQPQHF
j_gene: TRBJ1-1; d_gene: TRBD1; v_gene: TRBV10-3; abundance: NA; CDR3nt: TGTGCCTCCCACCGGGACAGGGAGGCTGAAGCTTTCTTT; CDR3aa: CASHRDREAEAFF
j_gene: TRBJ1-2; d_gene: NA; v_gene: TRBV5-4; abundance: NA; CDR3nt: TGTGCCAGCAGCTTGGCAGGGCCTAGGGGCTACACCTTC; CDR3aa: CASSLAGPRGYTF
j_gene: TRBJ1-6; d_gene: TRBD1; v_gene: TRBV30; abundance: NA; CDR3nt: TGTGCCTGGAGTGCACAGGGGAATTCACCCCTCCACTTT; CDR3aa: CAWSAQGNSPLHF
j_gene: TRBJ2-5; d_gene: NA; v_gene: TRBV6-5; abundance: NA; CDR3nt: TGTGCCAGCAGTTACAGTCAGGGAGAGACCCAGTACTTC; CDR3aa: CASSYSQGETQYF
j_gene: TRBJ2-1; d_gene: NA; v_gene: TRBV11-3; abundance: once; CDR3nt: TGTGCCAGCAGCTACACCGACGGGGTGGGTGAGCAGTTCTTC; CDR3aa: CASSYTDGVGEQFF
j_gene: TRBJ2-3; d_gene: NA; v_gene: TRBV5-4; abundance: NA; CDR3nt: TGTGCCAGCAGCAGGATGACTAGTGGGAGCACAGATACGCAGTATTTT; CDR3aa: CASSRMTSGSTDTQYF
j_gene: TRBJ2-2; d_gene: TRBD2; v_gene: TRBV5-6; abundance: NA; CDR3nt: TGTGCCAGCAGCCAGGGACTAGCGGGGCCCGGGGAGCTGTTTTTT; CDR3aa: CASSQGLAGPGELFF
j_gene: TRBJ2-7; d_gene: NA; v_gene: TRBV18; abundance: NA; CDR3nt: TGTGCCAGCTCACAGGGAACCGAGCAGTACTTC; CDR3aa: CASSQGTEQYF
j_gene: TRBJ1-6; d_gene: NA; v_gene: TRBV30; abundance: NA; CDR3nt: TGTGCCTGGAGGGGGGACGTTGGAAACCATTCACCCCTCCACTTT; CDR3aa: CAWRGDVGNHSPLHF
j_gene: TRBJ1-4; d_gene: NA; v_gene: TRBV30; abundance: NA; CDR3nt: TGTGCCTGGAGTTTTAATGAAAAACTGTTTTTT; CDR3aa: CAWSFNEKLFF
j_gene: TRBJ2-3; d_gene: NA; v_gene: TRBV9; abundance: NA; CDR3nt: TGTGCCAGCAGCCCCCGGACCCTTAGGGATACGCAGTATTTT; CDR3aa: CASSPRTLRDTQYF
j_gene: TRBJ1-2; d_gene: TRBD1; v_gene: TRBV2; abundance: NA; CDR3nt: TGTGCCAGCAGTGGGGACAGCAACTATGGCTACACCTTC; CDR3aa: CASSGDSNYGYTF
j_gene: TRBJ1-1; d_gene: NA; v_gene: TRBV5-6; abundance: NA; CDR3nt: TGTGCCAGCAGCTTGGCCAAGGGGTGGAGCACTGAAGCTTTCTTT; CDR3aa: CASSLAKGWSTEAFF
j_gene: TRBJ2-7; d_gene: TRBD2; v_gene: TRBV9; abundance: NA; CDR3nt: TGTGCCAGCAGCGCCTCGGGGGGGAGCTCCTACGAGCAGTACTTC; CDR3aa: CASSASGGSSYEQYF
j_gene: TRBJ2-5; d_gene: NA; v_gene: TRBV27; abundance: NA; CDR3nt: TGTGCCAGCAGTTTGGTCGGGGTGGAGACCCAGTACTTC; CDR3aa: CASSLVGVETQYF
j_gene: TRBJ1-6; d_gene: NA; v_gene: TRBV30; abundance: once; CDR3nt: TGTGCCTGGAGTGGACGTTCCTATAATTCACCCCTCCACTTT; CDR3aa: CAWSGRSYNSPLHF
j_gene: TRBJ2-3; d_gene: TRBD2; v_gene: TRBV15; abundance: NA; CDR3nt: TGTGCCACCAGCAGAGTAGCGGGCCTAAGCACAGATACGCAGTATTTT; CDR3aa: CATSRVAGLSTDTQYF
j_gene: TRBJ1-1; d_gene: TRBD1; v_gene: TRBV6-5; abundance: NA; CDR3nt: TGTGCCAGCAGTTACGGGACAGGAGAAGCTTTCTTT; CDR3aa: CASSYGTGEAFF
j_gene: TRBJ1-3; d_gene: NA; v_gene: TRBV7-2; abundance: NA; CDR3nt: TGTGCCAGCAGCTCACAGCCGTCCGGAGGAAACACCATATATTTT; CDR3aa: CASSSQPSGGNTIYF
j_gene: TRBJ1-2; d_gene: TRBD1; v_gene: TRBV15; abundance: NA; CDR3nt: TGTGCCACCAGCAGAGACTCAGGACAGGGAGTATATGGCTACACCTTC; CDR3aa: CATSRDSGQGVYGYTF
j_gene: TRBJ1-1; d_gene: TRBD1; v_gene: TRBV2; abundance: NA; CDR3nt: TGTGCCAGCAGCAGGACAGGGAACACTGAAGCTTTCTTT; CDR3aa: CASSRTGNTEAFF
j_gene: TRBJ2-1; d_gene: NA; v_gene: TRBV18; abundance: NA; CDR3nt: TGTGCCAGCTCACCACCTGCAGGGAACAATGAGCAGTTCTTC; CDR3aa: CASSPPAGNNEQFF
j_gene: TRBJ1-2; d_gene: NA; v_gene: TRBV28; abundance: NA; CDR3nt: TGTGCCGTCGGAGGGGTTCGGGATGGCTACACCTTC; CDR3aa: CAVGGVRDGYTF
j_gene: TRBJ1-2; d_gene: TRBD1; v_gene: TRBV5-1; abundance: once; CDR3nt: TGCGCCAGCAGCCCGACAGGGGGCAAGAACTATGGCTACACCTTC; CDR3aa: CASSPTGGKNYGYTF
j_gene: TRBJ2-5; d_gene: TRBD2; v_gene: TRBV6-5; abundance: NA; CDR3nt: TGTGCCAGCAGCTCCTGGAGCGGGGCCCGGGAGACCCAGTACTTC; CDR3aa: CASSSWSGARETQYF
j_gene: TRBJ1-2; d_gene: NA; v_gene: TRBV11-2; abundance: NA; CDR3nt: TGTGCCAGCAGCTTAGAGGCCAGGGCGGAGGGTTCCTATGGCTACACCTTC; CDR3aa: CASSLEARAEGSYGYTF
j_gene: TRBJ1-1; d_gene: TRBD1; v_gene: TRBV4-1; abundance: NA; CDR3nt: TGCGCCAGCAGCCAACTCGGACAGGGGAAAACTGAAGCTTTCTTT; CDR3aa: CASSQLGQGKTEAFF
j_gene: TRBJ1-1; d_gene: NA; v_gene: TRBV30; abundance: NA; CDR3nt: TGTGCCTGGAGACGGACAGATATGAACACTGAAGCTTTCTTT; CDR3aa: CAWRRTDMNTEAFF
j_gene: TRBJ2-2; d_gene: TRBD2; v_gene: TRBV6-5; abundance: NA; CDR3nt: TGTGCCAGCAGTTCGGCGGGGGCGAACACCGGGGAGCTGTTTTTT; CDR3aa: CASSSAGANTGELFF
j_gene: TRBJ2-2; d_gene: TRBD2; v_gene: TRBV4-3; abundance: NA; CDR3nt: TGCGCCAGCAGCCAAGATCTGGCGGGGGGAGTCGCGAACACCGGGGAGCTGTTTTTT; CDR3aa: CASSQDLAGGVANTGELFF
j_gene: TRBJ2-5; d_gene: TRBD1; v_gene: TRBV7-6; abundance: NA; CDR3nt: TGTGCCAGCAGCTTCGGGACAGTTGGGGAGACCCAGTACTTC; CDR3aa: CASSFGTVGETQYF
j_gene: TRBJ2-5; d_gene: TRBD1; v_gene: TRBV5-1; abundance: NA; CDR3nt: TGCGCCAGCAGCCCTGAAGGCGGTACAGGGGGCCCCCAAGAGACCCAGTACTTC; CDR3aa: CASSPEGGTGGPQETQYF
j_gene: TRBJ2-1; d_gene: TRBD2; v_gene: TRBV4-2; abundance: NA; CDR3nt: TGTGCCAGCAGCCTGCTCGGGGGGGAATACAATGAGCAGTTCTTC; CDR3aa: CASSLLGGEYNEQFF